Sequencing of this TCR beta chain was carried out in a study of molecular identifiers for immune sequencing clone quantification. Germline V lookup: CDR1 MNHEY, CDR2 SVGAGI. CDR3 length: 16 amino acids. Trimming stripped 1 base from V and 4 bases from J, with 16 bases between. The table lists this clonotype with a few counts. TCRdb re-called the PCR reads through MiXCR, storing one row per CDR3 protein. The sample records about half a million distinct CDR3 sequences, 25% being singletons. This clonotype originated in a human donor in good health. Some libraries in this study had Jurkat cell RNA spiked in. The V and J genes are TRBV6-5 and TRBJ1-1; D perhaps matches TRBD1 (5 bases). The sequencing sample was made of naive CD8+ T cells from blood, with Jurkat cell RNA spiked in. The subset is: FACS-sorted CD8+CD4-CCR7+CD45RA+ naive T cells. CDR3 DNA: TGTGCCAGCAGTTACTACGGCGGGGGGGGGTTCACTGAAGCTTTCTTT. Its translation: CASSYYGGGGFTEAFF.